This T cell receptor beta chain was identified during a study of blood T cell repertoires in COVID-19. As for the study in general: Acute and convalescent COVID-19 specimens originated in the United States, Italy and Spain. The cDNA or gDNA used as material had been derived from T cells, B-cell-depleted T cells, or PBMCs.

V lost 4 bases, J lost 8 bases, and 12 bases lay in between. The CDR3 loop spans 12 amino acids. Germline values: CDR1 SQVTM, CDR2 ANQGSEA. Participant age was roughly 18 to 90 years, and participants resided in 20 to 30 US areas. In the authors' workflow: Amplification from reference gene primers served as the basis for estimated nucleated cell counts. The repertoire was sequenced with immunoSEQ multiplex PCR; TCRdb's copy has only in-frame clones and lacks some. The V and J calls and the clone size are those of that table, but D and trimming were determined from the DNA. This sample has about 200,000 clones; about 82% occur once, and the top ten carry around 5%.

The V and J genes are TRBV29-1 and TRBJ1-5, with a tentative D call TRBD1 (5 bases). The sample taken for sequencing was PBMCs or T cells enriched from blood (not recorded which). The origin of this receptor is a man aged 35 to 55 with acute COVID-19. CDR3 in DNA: TGCAGCGTTGGGGGCCAGGGCGAGCCCCAGCATTTT. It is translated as CSVGGQGEPQHF.